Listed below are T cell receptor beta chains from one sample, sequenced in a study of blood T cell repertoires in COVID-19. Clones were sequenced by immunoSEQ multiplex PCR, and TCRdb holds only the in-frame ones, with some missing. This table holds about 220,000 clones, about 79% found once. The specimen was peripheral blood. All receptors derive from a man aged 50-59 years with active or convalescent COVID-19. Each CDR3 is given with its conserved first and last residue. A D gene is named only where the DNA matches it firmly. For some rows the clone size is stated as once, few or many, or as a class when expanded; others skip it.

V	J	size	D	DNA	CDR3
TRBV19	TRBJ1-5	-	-	TGTGCCAGTAGCAGGGATAGTCAGCCCCAGCATTTT	CASSRDSQPQHF
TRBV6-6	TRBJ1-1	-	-	TGTGCCAGTATATCAGGAGGCACTGAAGCTTTCTTT	CASISGGTEAFF
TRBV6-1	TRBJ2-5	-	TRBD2	TGTGCCAGCAGTGAAGGGTGGCGGGGGAGACAAGAGACCCAGTACTTC	CASSEGWRGRQETQYF
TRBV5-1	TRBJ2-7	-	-	TGCGCCAGCAGCTTGGGGGTTGAAGCGAACGAGCAGTACTTC	CASSLGVEANEQYF
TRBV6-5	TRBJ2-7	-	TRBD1	TGTGCCAGCAGTTACTCGGACAGGGGGTACGAGCAGTACTTC	CASSYSDRGYEQYF
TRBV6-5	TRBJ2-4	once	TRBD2	TGTGCCAGCAGTTACTCGGGAGGGTTAGCCAAAAACATTCAGTACTTC	CASSYSGGLAKNIQYF
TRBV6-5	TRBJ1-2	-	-	TGTGCCAGCAGGGGCGCGGGGGCTAACTATGGCTACACCTTC	CASRGAGANYGYTF
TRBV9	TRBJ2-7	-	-	TGTGCCAGCAGCCGTCCGGGTCCAGGGATGATCTACGAGCAGTACTTC	CASSRPGPGMIYEQYF
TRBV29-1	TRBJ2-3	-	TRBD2	TGCAGCGTTTCGAGGACTAGCGGATCAGATACGCAGTATTTT	CSVSRTSGSDTQYF
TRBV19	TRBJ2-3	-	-	TGTGCCAGTAGTGCTGGACAGACCAGCACAGATACGCAGTATTTT	CASSAGQTSTDTQYF
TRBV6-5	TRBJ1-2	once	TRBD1	TGTGCCAGCAGTTCCGGACAGGGATGGAGCTATGGCTACACCTTC	CASSSGQGWSYGYTF
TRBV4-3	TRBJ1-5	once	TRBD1	TGCGCCAGCAGCCAGCGCGGGACAGGGGACGAGCCCCAGCATTTT	CASSQRGTGDEPQHF
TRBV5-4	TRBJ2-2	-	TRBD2	TGTGCCAGCATCCGGGGCGGGAGGACCTTGAACACCGGGGAGCTGTTTTTT	CASIRGGRTLNTGELFF
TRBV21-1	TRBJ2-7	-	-	TGTGCCAGCAGCATTGGTGGGACATACTCCTACGAGCAGTACTTC	CASSIGGTYSYEQYF
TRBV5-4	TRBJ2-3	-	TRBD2	TGTGCCAGCAGCTTGTACGGACTAGACACAGATACGCAGTATTTT	CASSLYGLDTDTQYF
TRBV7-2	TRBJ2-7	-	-	TGTGCCAGCAGCGCCGACAGCGACTACGAGCAGTACTTC	CASSADSDYEQYF
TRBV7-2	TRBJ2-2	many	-	TGTGCCAGCAGTCTAGATTGGGGCTCCGGGGAGCTGTTTTTT	CASSLDWGSGELFF
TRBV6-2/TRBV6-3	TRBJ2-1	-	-	TGTGCCAGCAGACCTGGACTCCTCCTACCCTACAATGAGCAGTTCTTC	CASRPGLLLPYNEQFF
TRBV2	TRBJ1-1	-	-	TGTGCCAGCAGTGGACAGCTTACTTCGAACACTGAAGCTTTCTTT	CASSGQLTSNTEAFF
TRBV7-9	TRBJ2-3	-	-	TGTGCCAGCAGCTTTCGCGGGTTCACAGATACGCAGTATTTT	CASSFRGFTDTQYF
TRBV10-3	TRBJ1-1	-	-	TGTGCCATCAGTTCCTTGCCTCTTGGGGCCACTGAAGCTTTCTTT	CAISSLPLGATEAFF
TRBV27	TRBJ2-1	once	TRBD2	TGTGCCAGCAGTTCCCGAACTAGCGGGAGACCCAATGAGCAGTTCTTC	CASSSRTSGRPNEQFF
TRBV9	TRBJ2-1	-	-	TGTGCCAGCAGCGTAGATAGCGGACCTTACAATGAGCAGTTCTTC	CASSVDSGPYNEQFF
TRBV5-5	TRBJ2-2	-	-	TGTGCCAGCAGCTTGAGTTTGGGGACTAACACCGGGGAGCTGTTTTTT	CASSLSLGTNTGELFF
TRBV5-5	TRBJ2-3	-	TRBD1	TGTGCCAGCAGCTTACAGGGGAAGAGCACAGATACGCAGTATTTT	CASSLQGKSTDTQYF
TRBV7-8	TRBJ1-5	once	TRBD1	TGTGCCAGCGGGACAGCTCGCAATCAGCCCCAGCATTTT	CASGTARNQPQHF
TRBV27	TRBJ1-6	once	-	TGTGCCAGCAGTCTCAGGGGAAATAATTCACCCCTCCACTTT	CASSLRGNNSPLHF
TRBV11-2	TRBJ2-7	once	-	TGTGCCAGCAGAGGTCGGGGAGAGCAGTACTTC	CASRGRGEQYF
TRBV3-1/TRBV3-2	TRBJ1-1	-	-	TGTGCCAGCAGCCAAGATATGGGGGGGATGAACACTGAAGCTTTCTTT	CASSQDMGGMNTEAFF
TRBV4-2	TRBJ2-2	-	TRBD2	TGTGCCAGCAGCCAACCGCGGGGGGGCACCGGGGAGCTGTTTTTT	CASSQPRGGTGELFF
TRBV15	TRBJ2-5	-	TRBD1	TGTGCCACCAGCAGAGATCTGGCAGGGGGTCAAGAGACCCAGTACTTC	CATSRDLAGGQETQYF
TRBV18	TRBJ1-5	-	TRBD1	TGTGCCAGCTCACCGGGACAGGGGGCTCGCAATCAGCCCCAGCATTTT	CASSPGQGARNQPQHF
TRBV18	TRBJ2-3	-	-	TGTGCCAGCTCCCCCCCTAGCACAGATACGCAGTATTTT	CASSPPSTDTQYF
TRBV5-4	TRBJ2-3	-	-	TGTGCCAGCAGCTGGGGCGGGGGCAGGAGCACAGATACGCAGTATTTT	CASSWGGGRSTDTQYF
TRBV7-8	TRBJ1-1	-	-	TGTGCCAGCAGCATTGGGGCTTCCGCTGAAGCTTTCTTT	CASSIGASAEAFF
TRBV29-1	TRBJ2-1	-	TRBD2	TGCAGCGTTGAGGGCCGAGCGGGGATTTCCTACAATGAGCAGTTCTTC	CSVEGRAGISYNEQFF
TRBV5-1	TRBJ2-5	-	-	TGCGCCAGCAGCTTGGGGACAGGAGGGGAGACCCAGTACTTC	CASSLGTGGETQYF
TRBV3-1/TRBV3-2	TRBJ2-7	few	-	TGTGCCAGCAGCCAAGGATGGAGGACCACACCGGGCGAGCAGTACTTC	CASSQGWRTTPGEQYF
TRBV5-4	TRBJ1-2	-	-	TGTGCCAGCAGCCCCGGCGGTGGCTATGGCTACACCTTC	CASSPGGGYGYTF
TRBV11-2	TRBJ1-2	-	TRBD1	TGTGCCAGCAGCACCCAAACCAGGACAGGGCCAGGTGGCTACACCTTC	CASSTQTRTGPGGYTF
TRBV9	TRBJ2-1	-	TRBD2	TGTGCCAGCAGCGTAGGGACTAGCGGTCACCGGGAAAACAATGAGCAGTTCTTC	CASSVGTSGHRENNEQFF
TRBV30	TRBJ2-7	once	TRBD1	TGTGCCTGGAATAGGGACAGATCCTACGAGCAGTACTTC	CAWNRDRSYEQYF
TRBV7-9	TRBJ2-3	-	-	TGTGCCAGCAGCTTAGGTGCAGGGGTTATAGATACGCAGTATTTT	CASSLGAGVIDTQYF
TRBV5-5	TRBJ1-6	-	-	TGTGCCAGCAGCTTCAGGGGTGGCAATTCACCCCTCCACTTT	CASSFRGGNSPLHF
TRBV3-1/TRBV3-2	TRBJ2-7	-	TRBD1	TGTGCCAGCAGCTGGGACAGGGACTCCTACGAGCAGTACTTC	CASSWDRDSYEQYF
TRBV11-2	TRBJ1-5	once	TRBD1	TGTGCCAGCAGCTTAGATGGGGACAGGCCTCAACGGCCCCAGCATTTT	CASSLDGDRPQRPQHF